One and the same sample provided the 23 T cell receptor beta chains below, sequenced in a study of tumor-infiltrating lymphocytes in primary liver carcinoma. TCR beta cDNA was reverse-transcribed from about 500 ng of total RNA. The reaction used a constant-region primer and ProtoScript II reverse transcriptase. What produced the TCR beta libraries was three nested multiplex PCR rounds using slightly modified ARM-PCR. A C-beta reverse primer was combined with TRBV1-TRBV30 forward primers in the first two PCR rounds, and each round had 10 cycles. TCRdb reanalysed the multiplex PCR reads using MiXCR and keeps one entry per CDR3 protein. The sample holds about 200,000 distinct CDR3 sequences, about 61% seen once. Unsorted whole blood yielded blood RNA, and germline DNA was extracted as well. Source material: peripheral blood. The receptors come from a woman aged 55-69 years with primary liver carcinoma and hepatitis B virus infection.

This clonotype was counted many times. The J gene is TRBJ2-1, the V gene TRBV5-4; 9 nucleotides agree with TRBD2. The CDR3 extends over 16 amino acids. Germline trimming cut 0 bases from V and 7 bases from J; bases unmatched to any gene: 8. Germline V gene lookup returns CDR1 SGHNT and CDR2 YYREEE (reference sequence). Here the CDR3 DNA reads TGTGCCAGCAGCTTGGGGGCCGGGACTAGCAATAATGAGCAGTTCTTC. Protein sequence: CASSLGAGTSNNEQFF. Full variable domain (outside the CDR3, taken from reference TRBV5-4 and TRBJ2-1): ETGVTQSPTHLIKTRGQQVTLRCSSQSGHNTVSWYQQALGQGPQFIFQYYREEENGRGNFPPRFSGLQFPNYSSELNVNALELDDSALYLCASSLGAGTSNNEQFFGPGTRLTVL.

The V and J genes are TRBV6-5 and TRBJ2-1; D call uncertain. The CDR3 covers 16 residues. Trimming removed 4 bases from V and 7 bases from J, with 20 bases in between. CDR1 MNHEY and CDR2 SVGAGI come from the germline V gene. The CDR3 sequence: CASSFTPMVSANEQFF. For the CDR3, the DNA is TGTGCCAGCAGTTTTACCCCGATGGTCAGTGCAAATGAGCAGTTCTTC.

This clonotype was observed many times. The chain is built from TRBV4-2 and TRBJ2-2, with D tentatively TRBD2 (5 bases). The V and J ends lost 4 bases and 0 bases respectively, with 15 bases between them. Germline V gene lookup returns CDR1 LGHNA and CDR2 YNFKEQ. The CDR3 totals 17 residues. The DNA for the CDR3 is TGTGCCAGCAGCCCCCTCTCAAAGCGGACGAACACCGGGGAGCTGTTTTTT. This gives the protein CASSPLSKRTNTGELFF.

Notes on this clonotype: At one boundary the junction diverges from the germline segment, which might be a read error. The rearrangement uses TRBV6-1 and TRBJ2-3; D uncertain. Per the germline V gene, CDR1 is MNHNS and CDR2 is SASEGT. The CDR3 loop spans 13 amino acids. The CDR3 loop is CTSSEGVWDTQYF. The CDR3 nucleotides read TGTACCAGCAGCGAAGGAGTGTGGGATACGCAGTATTTT.

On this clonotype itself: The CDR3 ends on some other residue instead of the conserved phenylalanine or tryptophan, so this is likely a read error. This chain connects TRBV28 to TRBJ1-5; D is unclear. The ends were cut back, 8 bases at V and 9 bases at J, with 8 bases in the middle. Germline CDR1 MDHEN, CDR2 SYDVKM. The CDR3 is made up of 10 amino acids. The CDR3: CASHLRPQHL. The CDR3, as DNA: TGTGCCAGCCATCTGCGGCCCCAGCATCTT.

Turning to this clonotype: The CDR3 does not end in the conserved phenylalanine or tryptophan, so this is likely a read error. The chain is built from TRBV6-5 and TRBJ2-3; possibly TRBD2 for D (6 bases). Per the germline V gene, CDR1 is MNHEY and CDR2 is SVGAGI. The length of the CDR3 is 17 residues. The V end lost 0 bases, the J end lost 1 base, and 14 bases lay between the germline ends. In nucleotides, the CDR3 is TGTGCCAGCAGTTACTCCGTCGGGACTCCAGGCACAGATACGCAGTATTCT. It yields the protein CASSYSVGTPGTDTQYS.

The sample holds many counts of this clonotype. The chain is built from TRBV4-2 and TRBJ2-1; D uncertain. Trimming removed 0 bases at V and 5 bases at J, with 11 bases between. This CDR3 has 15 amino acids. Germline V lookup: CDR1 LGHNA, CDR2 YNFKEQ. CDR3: CASSQDDRKNNEQFF. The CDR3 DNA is TGTGCCAGCAGCCAAGATGACCGGAAGAACAATGAGCAGTTCTTC.

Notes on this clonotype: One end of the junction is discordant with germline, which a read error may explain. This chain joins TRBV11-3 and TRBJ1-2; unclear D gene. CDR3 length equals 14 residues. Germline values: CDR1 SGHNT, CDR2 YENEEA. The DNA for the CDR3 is TGTGCCAGCACCTCGGGTTCAGCTAACTATGGCTACATCTTC. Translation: CASTSGSANYGYIF.

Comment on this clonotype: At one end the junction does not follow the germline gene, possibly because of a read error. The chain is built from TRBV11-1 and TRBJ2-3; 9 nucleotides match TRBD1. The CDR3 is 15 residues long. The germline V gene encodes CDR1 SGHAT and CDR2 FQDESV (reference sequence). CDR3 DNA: TGTACCAGCAGCTCTCGACAGGGGGATGGAGATACGCGGTATTTT. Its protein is CTSSSRQGDGDTRYF.

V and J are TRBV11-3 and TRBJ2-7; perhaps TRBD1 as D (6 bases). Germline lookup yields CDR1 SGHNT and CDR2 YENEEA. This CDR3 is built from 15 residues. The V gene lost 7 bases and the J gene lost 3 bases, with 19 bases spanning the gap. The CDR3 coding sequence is TGTGCCAGCAACCCCGGGACATGGGGAAACTACGAGCAGTACTTC. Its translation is CASNPGTWGNYEQYF.

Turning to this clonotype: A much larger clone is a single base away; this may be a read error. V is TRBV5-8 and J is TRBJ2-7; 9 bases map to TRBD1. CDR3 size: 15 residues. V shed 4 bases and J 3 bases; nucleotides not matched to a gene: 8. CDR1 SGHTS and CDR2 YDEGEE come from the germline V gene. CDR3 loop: CASSTPGQGLYEQYF. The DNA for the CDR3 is TGTGCCAGCAGCACCCCGGGACAGGGTCTCTACGAGCAGTACTTC.

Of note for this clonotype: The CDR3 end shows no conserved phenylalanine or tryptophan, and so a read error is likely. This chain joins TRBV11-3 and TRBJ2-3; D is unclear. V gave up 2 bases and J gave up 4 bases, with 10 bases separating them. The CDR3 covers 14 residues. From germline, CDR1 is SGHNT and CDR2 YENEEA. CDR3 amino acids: CASSLWVSPDTQYL. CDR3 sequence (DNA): TGTGCCAGCAGCTTATGGGTTAGCCCAGATACGCAGTATCTT.

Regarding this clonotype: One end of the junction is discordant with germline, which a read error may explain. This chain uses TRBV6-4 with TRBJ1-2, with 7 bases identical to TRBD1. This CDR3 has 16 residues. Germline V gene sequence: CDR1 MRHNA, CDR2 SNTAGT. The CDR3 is CAGSLEQGGANYGYTF. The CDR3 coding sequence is TGTGCCGGCAGTCTTGAGCAGGGGGGAGCTAACTATGGCTACACCTTC.

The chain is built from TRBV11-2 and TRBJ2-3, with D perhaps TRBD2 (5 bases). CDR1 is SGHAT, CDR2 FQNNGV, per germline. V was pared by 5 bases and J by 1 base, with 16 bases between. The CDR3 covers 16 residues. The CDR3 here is CASSPGNLPRTDTQYF. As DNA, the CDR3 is TGTGCCAGCAGCCCGGGGAACCTACCGCGCACAGATACGCAGTATTTT.

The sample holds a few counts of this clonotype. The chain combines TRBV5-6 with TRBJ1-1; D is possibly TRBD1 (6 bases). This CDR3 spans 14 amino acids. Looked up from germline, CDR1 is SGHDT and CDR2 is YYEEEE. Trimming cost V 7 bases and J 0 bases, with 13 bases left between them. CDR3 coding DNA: TGTGCCAGCTTAACAGGGCAACTGAACACTGAAGCTTTCTTT. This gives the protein CASLTGQLNTEAFF.

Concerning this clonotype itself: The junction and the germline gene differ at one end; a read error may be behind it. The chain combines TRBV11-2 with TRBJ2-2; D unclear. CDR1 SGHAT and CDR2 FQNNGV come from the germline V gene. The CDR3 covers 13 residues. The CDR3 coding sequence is TGTGCTAGCAGCTTAGATAGGAGTAGGGAGCTGTTTTTT. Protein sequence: CASSLDRSRELFF.

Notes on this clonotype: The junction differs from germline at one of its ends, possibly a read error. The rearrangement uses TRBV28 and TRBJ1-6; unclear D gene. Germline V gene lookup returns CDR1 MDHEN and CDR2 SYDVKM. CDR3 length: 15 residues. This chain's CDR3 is CASSPAGGYNSLLHF. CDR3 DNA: TGTGCCAGCAGTCCGGCAGGAGGTTATAATTCACTCCTCCACTTT.

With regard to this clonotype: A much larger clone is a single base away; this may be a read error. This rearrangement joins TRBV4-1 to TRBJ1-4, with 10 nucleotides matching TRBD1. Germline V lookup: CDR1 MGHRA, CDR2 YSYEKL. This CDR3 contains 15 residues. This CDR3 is CANSQVRQGAEKLFF. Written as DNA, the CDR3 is TGCGCCAACAGCCAGGTCAGACAGGGGGCTGAAAAACTGTTTTTT.

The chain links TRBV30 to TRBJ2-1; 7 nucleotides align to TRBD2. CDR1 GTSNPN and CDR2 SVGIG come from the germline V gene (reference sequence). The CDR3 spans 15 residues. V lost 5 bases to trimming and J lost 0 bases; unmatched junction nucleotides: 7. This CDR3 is CAWGTGLTSYNEQFF. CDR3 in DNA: TGTGCCTGGGGTACGGGACTAACCTCCTACAATGAGCAGTTCTTC. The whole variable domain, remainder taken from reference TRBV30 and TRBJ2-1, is SQTIHQWPATLVQPVGSPLSLECTVEGTSNPNLYWYRQAAGRGLQLLFYSVGIGQISSEVPQNLSASRPQDRQFILSSKKLLLSDSGFYLCAWGTGLTSYNEQFFGPGTRLTVL.

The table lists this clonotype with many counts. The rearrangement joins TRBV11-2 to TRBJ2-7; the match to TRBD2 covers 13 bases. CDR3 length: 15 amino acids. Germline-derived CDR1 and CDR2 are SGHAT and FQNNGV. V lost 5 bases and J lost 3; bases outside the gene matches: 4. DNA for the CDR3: TGTGCCAGCAGCCGGACTAGCGGGAGTCTCTACGAGCAGTACTTC. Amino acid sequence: CASSRTSGSLYEQYF.

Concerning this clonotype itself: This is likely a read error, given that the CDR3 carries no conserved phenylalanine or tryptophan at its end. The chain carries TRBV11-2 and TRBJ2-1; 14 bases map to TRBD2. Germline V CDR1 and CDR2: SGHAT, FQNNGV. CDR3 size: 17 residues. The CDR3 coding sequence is TGTGCCAGCAGCAGGAGACTAGCGGGAGGGCCGGGGGATGAACAGTTCCCC. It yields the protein CASSRRLAGGPGDEQFP.

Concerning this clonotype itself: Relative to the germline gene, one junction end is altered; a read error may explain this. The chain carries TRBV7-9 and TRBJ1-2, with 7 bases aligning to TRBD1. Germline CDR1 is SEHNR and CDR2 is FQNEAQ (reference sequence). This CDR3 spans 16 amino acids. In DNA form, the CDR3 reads TGTACCAGCAGCCCCCCCCAGGGCAGGGGGAGTCATGGCTACACCTTC. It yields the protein CTSSPPQGRGSHGYTF.

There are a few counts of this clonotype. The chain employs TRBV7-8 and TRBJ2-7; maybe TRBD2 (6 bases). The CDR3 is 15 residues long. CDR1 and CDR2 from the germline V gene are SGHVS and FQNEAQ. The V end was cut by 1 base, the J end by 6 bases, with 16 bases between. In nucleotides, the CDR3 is TGTGCCAGCAGCTTAGGTGGCGGGATAGGGCTCGAGCAGTACTTC. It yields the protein CASSLGGGIGLEQYF.